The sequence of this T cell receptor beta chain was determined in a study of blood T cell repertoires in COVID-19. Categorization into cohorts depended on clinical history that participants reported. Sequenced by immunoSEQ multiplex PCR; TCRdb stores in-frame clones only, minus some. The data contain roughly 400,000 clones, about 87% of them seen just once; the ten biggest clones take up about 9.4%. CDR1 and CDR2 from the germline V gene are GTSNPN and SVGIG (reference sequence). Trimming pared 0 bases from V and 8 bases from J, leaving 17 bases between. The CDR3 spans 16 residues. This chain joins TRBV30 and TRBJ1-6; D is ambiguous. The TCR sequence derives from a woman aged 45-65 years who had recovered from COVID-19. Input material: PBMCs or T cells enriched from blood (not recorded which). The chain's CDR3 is CAWSVLRGKEDSPLHF. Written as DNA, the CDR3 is TGTGCCTGGAGTGTTCTTAGAGGGAAGGAGGATTCACCCCTCCACTTT.